What follows are 21 T cell receptor beta chains derived from one specimen sequenced in a study of blood T cell repertoires in COVID-19. Generated by immunoSEQ multiplex PCR, the TCRdb table keeps only in-frame clones and is missing some. The sample contains 300,000 to 400,000 clones, 88% of which appear only once. Sequenced input: PBMCs or T cells enriched from blood (not recorded which). These receptors came from a woman in her twenties or thirties with acute COVID-19.

This clone was counted once. This chain links TRBV3-1 (or the pseudogene TRBV3-2) with TRBJ1-5; possible D gene TRBD1, 6 bases. Germline CDR1 and CDR2: LGHDT and YNNKEL (reference sequence). The CDR3 is made up of 13 amino acids. Trimming shortened V by 2 bases and J by 5 bases, and 7 bases separated the two germline ends. This CDR3 reads CASSQRTDQPQHF. The CDR3 DNA reads as TGTGCCAGCAGCCAACGGACAGATCAGCCCCAGCATTTT.

In its sample, this clone was seen once. The V and J genes are TRBV24-1 and TRBJ2-5; D uncertain. Between the trimmed V and J ends, which lost 5 bases and 5 bases, there was a span of 5 bases. The CDR3 spans 11 residues. Germline V gene data show CDR1 as KGHDR and CDR2 as SFDVKD. CDR3 coding DNA: TGTGCCACCAGTGCAGCGGAGACCCAGTACTTC. It is translated as CATSAAETQYF.

The genes are TRBV6-6 and TRBJ1-1, with D perhaps matching TRBD1 (6 bases). Germline lookup yields CDR1 MNHNY and CDR2 SVGAGI (reference sequence). Trimming cost V 5 bases and J 4 bases, with 14 bases left between them. The CDR3 has 14 residues. For the CDR3, the DNA is TGTGCCAGCAGTCCCCAGGGGCCGAGCACTGAAGCTTTCTTT. It codes for CASSPQGPSTEAFF.

This clone was counted a single time. This sequence joins TRBV7-3 and TRBJ2-2, with 7 bases that match TRBD2. The CDR3 has 16 residues. V was clipped by 6 bases and J by 2 bases; unmatched bases: 9. Germline CDR1 reads SGHTA; CDR2 reads FQGTGA. The CDR3 here is CASRGSLAVNTGELFF. CDR3 DNA: TGTGCCAGCAGGGGTTCTCTAGCGGTCAACACCGGGGAGCTGTTTTTT.

The count of this clone is one. DNA of the CDR3: TGTGCCACCAGCAGAGATAGAGGGGGTCGAGGGGAGACCCAGTACTTC. Its protein product is CATSRDRGGRGETQYF. The chain uses TRBV15 and TRBJ2-5, with a weak D call TRBD1 (6 bases). The CDR3 has 16 amino acids. V was shortened by 0 bases and J by 5 bases, with 16 bases between the two germline ends. Germline-derived CDR1 and CDR2 are LNHNV and YYDKDF (reference sequence).

The rearrangement links TRBV2 to TRBJ1-6; 7 nucleotides line up with TRBD1. Trimming cost V 6 bases and J 14 bases; bases outside gene matches: 7. CDR3 length: 12 amino acids. Per the germline V gene, CDR1 is SNHLY and CDR2 is FYNNEI. CDR3 residues: CASSPTGVTLHF. The CDR3 DNA reads TGTGCCAGCAGCCCAACAGGGGTAACCCTCCACTTT.

The V and J genes are TRBV10-3 and TRBJ2-7; 9 bases map to TRBD1. The CDR3 has 13 amino acids. Unmatched junction bases numbered 2, after V lost 7 bases and J lost 1 base. The V gene's germline CDR1 is ENHRY and CDR2 SYGVKD. CDR3 sequence (DNA): TGTGCCATCAAAGGGACAGGGTCCTACGAGCAGTACTTC. Translation: CAIKGTGSYEQYF.

The chain links TRBV3-1 (or the pseudogene TRBV3-2) to TRBJ2-7, with 11 positions matching TRBD1. This CDR3 region has 15 residues. V trimming: 1 base; J trimming: 7 bases; junction bases outside the gene matches: 6. In germline, CDR1 is LGHDT, CDR2 YNNKEL (reference sequence). The CDR3 DNA reads as TGTGCCAGCAGCCAAGGCGGACAGGGGGCTACGGAGCAGTACTTC. As protein: CASSQGGQGATEQYF.

V is TRBV9 and J is TRBJ1-2; D may be TRBD1 (6 bases). CDR3 length equals 13 residues. Trimming cost V 4 bases and J 4 bases, with 11 bases left between them. Germline V gene lookup returns CDR1 SGDLS and CDR2 YYNGEE. The CDR3 loop reads CASSRDTFYGYTF. The DNA for the CDR3 is TGTGCCAGCAGCCGGGACACCTTCTATGGCTACACCTTC.

About this clone: The same CDR3 is also encoded by other DNA sequences in this sample. V gene TRBV18 combines with J gene TRBJ1-2; unclear D gene. CDR3 size: 14 residues. Per the germline V gene, CDR1 is KGHSH and CDR2 is LQKENI. V was pared by 2 bases and J by 0 bases, with 7 bases between. The CDR3 protein is CASSPGQPNYGYTF. The CDR3 DNA reads as TGTGCCAGCTCACCAGGGCAACCTAACTATGGCTACACCTTC.

The chain links TRBV9 to TRBJ1-2, with a tentative D call TRBD1 (5 bases). CDR3 length: 15 amino acids. Germline assignment: CDR1 SGDLS and CDR2 YYNGEE. V was shortened by 6 bases and J by 0 bases, with 15 bases between the two germline ends. The CDR3 loop reads CASTQDSAANYGYTF. In nucleotides, the CDR3 is TGTGCCAGCACCCAAGACAGTGCTGCTAACTATGGCTACACCTTC. Complete variable domain (other parts from reference TRBV9 and TRBJ1-2): DSGVTQTPKHLITATGQRVTLRCSPRSGDLSVYWYQQSLDQGLQFLIQYYNGEERAKGNILERFSAQQFPDLHSELNLSSLELGDSALYFCASTQDSAANYGYTFGSGTRLTVV.

The gene calls are TRBV4-1 and TRBJ1-2, with D tentatively TRBD1 (5 bases). The ends were cut back, 1 base at V and 6 bases at J, with 12 bases in the middle. Germline values: CDR1 MGHRA, CDR2 YSYEKL. The length of the CDR3 is 14 residues. CDR3 nucleotides: TGCGCCAGCAGCCAAGTAGGAGGGGAGGATGGCTACACCTTC. Amino acids: CASSQVGGEDGYTF.

The chain is built from TRBV4-1 and TRBJ1-2; 7 positions agree with TRBD1. This CDR3 has 16 amino acids. Germline V gene sequence: CDR1 MGHRA, CDR2 YSYEKL. The J segment lost 3 bases and the V segment lost 4 bases, leaving 11 bases of the junction unmatched. The CDR3 here is CASSLKPPGQHYGYTF. The CDR3 region has the DNA TGCGCCAGCAGCCTCAAACCGCCGGGACAGCACTATGGCTACACCTTC.

The chain links TRBV9 to TRBJ2-3; weak D call: TRBD1 (5 bases). The CDR3 is 15 amino acids. The V end lost 0 bases, the J end lost 0 bases, and 8 bases lay between the germline ends. CDR1 and CDR2 (germline): SGDLS, YYNGEE. The CDR3 region is CASSVATGSTDTQYF. The CDR3 DNA follows: TGTGCCAGCAGCGTAGCTACAGGAAGCACAGATACGCAGTATTTT.

The chain carries TRBV11-2 and TRBJ1-1; D call uncertain. Germline values: CDR1 SGHAT, CDR2 FQNNGV. The CDR3 is made up of 16 amino acids. V was clipped by 0 bases and J by 0 bases, with 11 bases between them. CDR3 bases: TGTGCCAGCAGCTTAGATCTATTCTCGCTGAACACTGAAGCTTTCTTT. Its protein product is CASSLDLFSLNTEAFF. Filled out from reference TRBV11-2 and TRBJ1-1, the complete variable domain reads EAGVAQSPRYKIIEKRQSVAFWCNPISGHATLYWYQQILGQGPKLLIQFQNNGVVDDSQLPKDRFSAERLKGVDSTLKIQPAKLEDSAVYLCASSLDLFSLNTEAFFGQGTRLTVV.

The genes are TRBV6-5 and TRBJ1-1; 8 bases map to TRBD1. CDR3 size: 14 residues. CDR1 MNHEY and CDR2 SVGAGI come from the germline V gene. The junction had 7 bases not matched to a gene; V was cut back by 6 bases and J by 4 bases. DNA for the CDR3: TGTGCCAGCAGGCCGGACAGGGTGAGCACTGAAGCTTTCTTT. Its protein product is CASRPDRVSTEAFF.

V usage is TRBV5-1 and J usage is TRBJ1-1; no definite D call. CDR3 length: 14 amino acids. V shed 3 bases and J shed 3 bases, with 12 bases lying between them. Looked up from germline, CDR1 is SGHRS and CDR2 is YFSETQ. CDR3 nucleotide sequence: TGCGCCAGCAGCTCGGTCCCCACGGACACTGAAGCTTTCTTT. It yields the protein CASSSVPTDTEAFF.

The chain uses TRBV10-1 and TRBJ2-1; 8 bases fit TRBD1. The CDR3 has 15 residues. Germline V lookup: CDR1 WNHNN, CDR2 SYGVQD (reference sequence). Unmatched junction bases numbered 9, after V lost 4 bases and J lost 7 bases. The CDR3 bases are TGCGCCAGCAGTGTCCGGGACAGGATGGGGAATGAGCAGTTCTTC. Its translation is CASSVRDRMGNEQFF.

The rearrangement uses TRBV7-3 and TRBJ1-1; 9 bases are shared with TRBD1. Trimming removed 5 bases from V and 1 base from J; junction bases left unmatched: 2. CDR1 is SGHTA, CDR2 FQGTGA, per germline. The CDR3 runs 14 residues. The CDR3 spells CASSRGQGNTEAFF. In nucleotides, the CDR3 is TGTGCCAGCAGCCGGGGACAGGGGAACACTGAAGCTTTCTTT.

The J gene is TRBJ2-2, the V gene TRBV3-1 (or the pseudogene TRBV3-2); 8 positions agree with TRBD1. V was clipped by 4 bases and J by 6 bases; unmatched bases: 10. Germline assignment: CDR1 LGHDT and CDR2 YNNKEL (reference sequence). The CDR3 spans 16 residues. DNA of the CDR3: TGTGCCAGCAGCCCCAGAGTCGGCAGGGGGCCCGGGGAGCTGTTTTTT. Translating gives CASSPRVGRGPGELFF.

The rearrangement joins TRBV3-1 (or the pseudogene TRBV3-2) to TRBJ2-1; 9 nucleotides match TRBD1. Germline loops: CDR1 LGHDT, CDR2 YNNKEL (reference sequence). CDR3 length: 17 amino acids. V trimming: 1 base; J trimming: 6 bases; junction bases outside the gene matches: 10. CDR3 DNA sequence: TGTGCCAGCAGCCAAGGGGGGAACAGGGGGCCTCTCAATGAGCAGTTCTTC. Residues: CASSQGGNRGPLNEQFF.